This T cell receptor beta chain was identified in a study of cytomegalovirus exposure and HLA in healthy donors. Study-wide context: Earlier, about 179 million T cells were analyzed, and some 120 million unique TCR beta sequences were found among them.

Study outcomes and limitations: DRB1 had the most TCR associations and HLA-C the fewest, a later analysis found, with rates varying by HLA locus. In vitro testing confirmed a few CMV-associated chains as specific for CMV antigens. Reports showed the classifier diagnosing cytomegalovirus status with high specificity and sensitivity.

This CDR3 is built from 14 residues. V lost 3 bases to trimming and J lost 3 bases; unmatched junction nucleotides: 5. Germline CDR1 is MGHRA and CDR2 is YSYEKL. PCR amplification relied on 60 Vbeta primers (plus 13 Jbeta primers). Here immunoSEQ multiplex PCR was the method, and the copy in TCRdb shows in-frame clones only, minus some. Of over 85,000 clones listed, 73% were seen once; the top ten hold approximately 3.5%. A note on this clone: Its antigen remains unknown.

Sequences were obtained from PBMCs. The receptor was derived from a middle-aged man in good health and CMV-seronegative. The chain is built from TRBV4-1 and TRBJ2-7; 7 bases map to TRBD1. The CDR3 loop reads CASSQRDSYYEQYF. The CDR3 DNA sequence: TGCGCCAGCAGCCAGAGGGACAGCTACTACGAGCAGTACTTC.